This T cell receptor beta chain derives from a study of PD-L1 blockade in urothelial cancer. Overall study: Patients with male sex and bladder-origin urothelial cancer accounted for twenty-five of 29 enrolled. Analyzed time points were 3 weeks (second dose) and 6 weeks after therapy began.

Noted time point: pretreatment peripheral blood. Sample numbers ranged from 1 to 8 per patient, encompassing pretreatment and on-treatment collections. The CDR3 contains 14 residues. Germline values: CDR1 WNHNN, CDR2 SYGVQD (reference sequence). V lost 3 bases and J lost 8, with 17 bases in between. Spiking each PCR with synthetic TCR analog templates was performed. Assay used: immunoSEQ multiplex PCR; TCRdb lists only in-frame clones, some missing. This table holds 70,000 to 100,000 clones, around 84% found once. The receptor was isolated from a man aged 55 to 70 with urothelial cancer. The chain combines TRBV10-1 with TRBJ2-7; a possible D gene is TRBD1 (5 bases). This material consisted of PBMCs, taken around atezolizumab (anti-PD-L1) treatment. For the CDR3, the DNA is TGCGCCAGCAGTGAAGGGCAGGTGGGGCGTAAGCAGTACTTC. Protein sequence: CASSEGQVGRKQYF.